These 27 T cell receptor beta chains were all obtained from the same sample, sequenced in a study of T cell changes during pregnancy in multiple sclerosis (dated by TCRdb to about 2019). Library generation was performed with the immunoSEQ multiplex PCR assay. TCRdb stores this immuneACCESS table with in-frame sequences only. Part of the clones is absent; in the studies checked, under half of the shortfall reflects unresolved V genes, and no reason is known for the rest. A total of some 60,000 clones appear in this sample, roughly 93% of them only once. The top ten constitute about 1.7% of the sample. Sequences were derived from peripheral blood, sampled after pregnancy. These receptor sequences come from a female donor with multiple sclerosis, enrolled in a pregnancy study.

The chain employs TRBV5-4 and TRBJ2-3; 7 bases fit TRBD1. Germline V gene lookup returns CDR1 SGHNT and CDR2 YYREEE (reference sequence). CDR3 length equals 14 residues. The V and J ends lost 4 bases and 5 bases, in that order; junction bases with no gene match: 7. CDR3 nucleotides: TGTGCCAGCAGCATACGACAGGGTGGAGATACGCAGTATTTT. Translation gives CASSIRQGGDTQYF.

CDR3 protein: CASSMAGGAETQYF. CDR3 coding DNA: TGTGCCAGTAGTATGGCGGGAGGTGCTGAGACCCAGTACTTC. This chain connects TRBV19 to TRBJ2-5; 8 bases align to TRBD2. Germline CDR1 is LNHDA and CDR2 is SQIVND (reference sequence). Unmatched junction bases numbered 5, after V lost 3 bases and J lost 5 bases. The CDR3 sequence is 14 residues long.

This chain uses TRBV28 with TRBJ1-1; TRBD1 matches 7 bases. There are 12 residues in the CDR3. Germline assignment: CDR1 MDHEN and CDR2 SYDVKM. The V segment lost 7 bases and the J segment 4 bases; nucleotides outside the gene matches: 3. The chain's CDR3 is CASKTGSTEAFF. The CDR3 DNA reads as TGTGCCAGCAAGACAGGGAGCACTGAAGCTTTCTTT.

CDR3 sequence: CASSFQGNTEAFF. CDR3 nucleotides: TGTGCCAGCAGCTTCCAGGGTAACACTGAAGCTTTCTTT. V gene TRBV7-9 combines with J gene TRBJ1-1, with a weak D call TRBD1 (5 bases). Per the germline V gene, CDR1 is SEHNR and CDR2 is FQNEAQ (reference sequence). V dropped 3 bases and J dropped 2 bases, with 7 bases sitting between them. The length of the CDR3 is 13 residues.

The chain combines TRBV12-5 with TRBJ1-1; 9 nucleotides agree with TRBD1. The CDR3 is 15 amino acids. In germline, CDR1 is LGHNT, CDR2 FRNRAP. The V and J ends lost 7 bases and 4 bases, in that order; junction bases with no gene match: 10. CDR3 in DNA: TGTGCTAGTGTAAGGGACAGGGTGATGGGCACTGAAGCTTTCTTT. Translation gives CASVRDRVMGTEAFF.

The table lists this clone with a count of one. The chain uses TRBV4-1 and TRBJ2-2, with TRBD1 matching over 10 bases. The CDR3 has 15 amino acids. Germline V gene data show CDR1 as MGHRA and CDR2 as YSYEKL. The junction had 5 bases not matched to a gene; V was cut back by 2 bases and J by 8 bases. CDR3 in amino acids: CASSQPGTGVGELFF. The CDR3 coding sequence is TGCGCCAGCAGCCAACCCGGGACAGGGGTGGGGGAGCTGTTTTTT.

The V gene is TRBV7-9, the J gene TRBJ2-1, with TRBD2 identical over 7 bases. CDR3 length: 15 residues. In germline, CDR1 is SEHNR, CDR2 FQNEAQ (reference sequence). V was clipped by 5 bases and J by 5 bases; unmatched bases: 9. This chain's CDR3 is CASSLRTSSNNEQFF. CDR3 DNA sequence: TGTGCCAGCAGCCTTAGGACTAGTTCTAACAATGAGCAGTTCTTC.

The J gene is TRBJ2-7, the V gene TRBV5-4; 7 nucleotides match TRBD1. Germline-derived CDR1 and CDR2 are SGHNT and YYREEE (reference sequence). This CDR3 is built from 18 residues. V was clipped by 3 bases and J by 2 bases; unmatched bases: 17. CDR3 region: CASSSSTGKAPLTYEQYF. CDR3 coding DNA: TGTGCCAGCAGCTCTTCGACAGGGAAAGCACCTCTAACCTACGAGCAGTACTTC.

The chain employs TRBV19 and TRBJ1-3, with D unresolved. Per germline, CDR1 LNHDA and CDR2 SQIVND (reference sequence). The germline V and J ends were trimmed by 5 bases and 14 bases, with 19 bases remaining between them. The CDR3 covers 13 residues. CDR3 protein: CASSSPGSVVVYF. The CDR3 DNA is TGTGCCAGTAGTTCCCCAGGTTCGGTCGTGGTATATTTT.

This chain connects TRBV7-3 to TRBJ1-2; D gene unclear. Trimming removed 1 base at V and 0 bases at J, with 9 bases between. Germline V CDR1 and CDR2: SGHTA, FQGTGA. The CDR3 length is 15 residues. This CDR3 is CASSLNPGANYGYTF. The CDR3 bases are TGTGCCAGCAGCTTAAACCCGGGAGCTAACTATGGCTACACCTTC.

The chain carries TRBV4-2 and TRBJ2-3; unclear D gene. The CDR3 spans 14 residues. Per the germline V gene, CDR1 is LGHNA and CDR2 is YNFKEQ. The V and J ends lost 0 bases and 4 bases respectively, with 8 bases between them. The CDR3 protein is CASSQDISPDTQYF. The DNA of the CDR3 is TGTGCCAGCAGCCAAGATATAAGCCCAGATACGCAGTATTTT.

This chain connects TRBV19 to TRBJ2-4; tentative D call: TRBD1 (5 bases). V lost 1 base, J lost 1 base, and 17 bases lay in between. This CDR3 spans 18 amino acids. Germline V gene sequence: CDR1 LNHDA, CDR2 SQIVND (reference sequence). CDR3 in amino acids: CASSIVVGAPGAKNIQYF. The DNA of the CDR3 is TGTGCCAGTAGTATAGTCGTAGGGGCCCCCGGTGCCAAAAACATTCAGTACTTC.

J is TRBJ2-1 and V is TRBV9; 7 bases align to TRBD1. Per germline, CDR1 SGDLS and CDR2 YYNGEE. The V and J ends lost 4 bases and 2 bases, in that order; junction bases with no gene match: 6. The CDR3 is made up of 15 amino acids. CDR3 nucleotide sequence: TGTGCCAGCAGCCCCCAACAGGGGCCCTACAATGAGCAGTTCTTC. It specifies CASSPQQGPYNEQFF.

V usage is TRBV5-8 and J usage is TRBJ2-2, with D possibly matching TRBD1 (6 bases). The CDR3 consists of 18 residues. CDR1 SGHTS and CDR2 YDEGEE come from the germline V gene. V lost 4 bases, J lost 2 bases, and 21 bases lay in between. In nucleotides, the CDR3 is TGTGCCAGCAGCACCTCAGCCGGCACAGGGATCAACACCGGGGAGCTGTTTTTT. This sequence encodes CASSTSAGTGINTGELFF.

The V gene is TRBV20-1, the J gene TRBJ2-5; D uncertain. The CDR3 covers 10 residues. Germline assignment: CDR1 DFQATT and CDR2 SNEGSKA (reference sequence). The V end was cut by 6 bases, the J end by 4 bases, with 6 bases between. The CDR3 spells CSAATETQYF. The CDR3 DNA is TGCAGTGCGGCCACAGAGACCCAGTACTTC.

Here the CDR3 DNA reads TGTGCCAGCAGGCCTGGACAAGCAACTAATGAAAAACTGTTTTTT. This sequence encodes CASRPGQATNEKLFF. The gene calls are TRBV9 and TRBJ1-4; weak D call: TRBD1 (5 bases). V was shortened by 5 bases and J by 0 bases, with 11 bases between the two germline ends. In germline, CDR1 is SGDLS, CDR2 YYNGEE. The length of the CDR3 is 15 residues.

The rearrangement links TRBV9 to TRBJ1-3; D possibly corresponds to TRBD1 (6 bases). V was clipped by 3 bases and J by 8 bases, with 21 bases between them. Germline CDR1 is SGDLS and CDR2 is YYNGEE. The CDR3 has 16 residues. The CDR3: CASSARQVTGFDTIYF. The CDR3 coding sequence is TGTGCCAGCAGCGCCCGCCAAGTCACAGGGTTTGACACCATATATTTT.

CDR3 amino acids: CASSLGGSSPETQYF. CDR3 nucleotides: TGTGCCAGCAGCCTAGGGGGCTCATCCCCAGAGACCCAGTACTTC. The chain couples TRBV11-3 to TRBJ2-5; 7 positions agree with TRBD1. The CDR3 runs to 15 residues. J was trimmed by 4 bases and V by 5 bases; bases with no gene match: 10. In germline, CDR1 is SGHNT, CDR2 YENEEA.

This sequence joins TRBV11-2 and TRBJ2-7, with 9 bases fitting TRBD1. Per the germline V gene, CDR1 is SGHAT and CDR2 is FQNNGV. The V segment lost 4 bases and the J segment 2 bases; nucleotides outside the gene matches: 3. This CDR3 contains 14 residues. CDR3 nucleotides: TGTGCCAGCAGCTCTCGACAGGGGGCCTACGAGCAGTACTTC. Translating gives CASSSRQGAYEQYF.

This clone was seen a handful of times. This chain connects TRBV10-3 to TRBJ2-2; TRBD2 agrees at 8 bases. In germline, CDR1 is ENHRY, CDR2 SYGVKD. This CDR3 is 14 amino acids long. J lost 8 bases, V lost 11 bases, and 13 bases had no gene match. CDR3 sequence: CAAQSGGPGGELFF. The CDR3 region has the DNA TGTGCCGCCCAGAGCGGGGGTCCTGGGGGGGAGCTGTTTTTT.

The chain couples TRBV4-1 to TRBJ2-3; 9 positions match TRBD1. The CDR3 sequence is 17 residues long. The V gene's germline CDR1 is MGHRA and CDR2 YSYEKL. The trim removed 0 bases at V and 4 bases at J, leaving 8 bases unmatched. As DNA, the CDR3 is TGCGCCAGCAGCCAAGATAATTCGGACAGGGGTGCAGATACGCAGTATTTT. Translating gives CASSQDNSDRGADTQYF.

Here the CDR3 reads CASSRLADDYNEQFF. The CDR3 coding sequence is TGTGCCAGCAGCCGACTAGCGGACGACTACAATGAGCAGTTCTTC. This sequence joins TRBV7-9 and TRBJ2-1; 9 positions match TRBD2. With V trimmed by 5 bases and J by 3 bases, 5 bases remained unmatched. This CDR3 region has 15 residues. Germline loops: CDR1 SEHNR, CDR2 FQNEAQ (reference sequence).

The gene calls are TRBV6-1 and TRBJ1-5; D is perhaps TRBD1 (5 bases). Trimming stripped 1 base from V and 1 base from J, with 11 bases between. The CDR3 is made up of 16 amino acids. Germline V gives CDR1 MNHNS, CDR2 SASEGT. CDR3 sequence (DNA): TGTGCCAGCAGTGAAGAGGGCAGGGTAAGCAATCAGCCCCAGCATTTT. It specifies CASSEEGRVSNQPQHF.

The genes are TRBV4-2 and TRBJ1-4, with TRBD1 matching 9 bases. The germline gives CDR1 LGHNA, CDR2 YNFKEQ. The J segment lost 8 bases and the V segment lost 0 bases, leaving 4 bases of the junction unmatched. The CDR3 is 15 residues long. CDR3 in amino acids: CASSQDNRGPEKLFF. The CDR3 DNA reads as TGTGCCAGCAGCCAAGATAACAGGGGGCCGGAAAAACTGTTTTTT.

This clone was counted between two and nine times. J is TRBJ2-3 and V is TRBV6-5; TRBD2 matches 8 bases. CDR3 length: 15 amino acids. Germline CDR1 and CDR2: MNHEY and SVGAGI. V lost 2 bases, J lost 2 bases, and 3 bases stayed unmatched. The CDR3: CASSYGGRYTDTQYF. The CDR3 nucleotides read TGTGCCAGCAGTTACGGCGGGAGGTACACAGATACGCAGTATTTT.

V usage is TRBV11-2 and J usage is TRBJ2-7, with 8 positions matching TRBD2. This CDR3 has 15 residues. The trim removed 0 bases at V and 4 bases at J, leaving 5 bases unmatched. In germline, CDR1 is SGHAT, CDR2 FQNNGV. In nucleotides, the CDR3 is TGTGCCAGCAGCTTAGATCCGGGGGGGTGGTACGAGCAGTACTTC. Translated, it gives CASSLDPGGWYEQYF.

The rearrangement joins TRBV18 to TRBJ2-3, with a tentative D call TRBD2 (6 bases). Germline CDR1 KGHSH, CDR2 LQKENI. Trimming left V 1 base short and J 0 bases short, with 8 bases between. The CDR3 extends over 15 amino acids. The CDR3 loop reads CASSPHAGSTDTQYF. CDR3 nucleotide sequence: TGTGCCAGCTCACCACACGCGGGAAGCACAGATACGCAGTATTTT.